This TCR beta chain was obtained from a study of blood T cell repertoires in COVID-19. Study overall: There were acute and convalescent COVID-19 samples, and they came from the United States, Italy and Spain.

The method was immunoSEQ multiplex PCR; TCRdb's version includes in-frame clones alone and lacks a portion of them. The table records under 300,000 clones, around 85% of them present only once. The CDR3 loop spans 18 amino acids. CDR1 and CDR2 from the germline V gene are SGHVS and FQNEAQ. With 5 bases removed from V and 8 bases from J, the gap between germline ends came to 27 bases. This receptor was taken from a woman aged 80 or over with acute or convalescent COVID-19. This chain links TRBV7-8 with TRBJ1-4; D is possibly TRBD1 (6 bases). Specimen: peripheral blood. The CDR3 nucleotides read TGTGCCAGCAGCATACGATCTACTACAGGGTCGGTGAGCGAAAAACTGTTTTTT. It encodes CASSIRSTTGSVSEKLFF.